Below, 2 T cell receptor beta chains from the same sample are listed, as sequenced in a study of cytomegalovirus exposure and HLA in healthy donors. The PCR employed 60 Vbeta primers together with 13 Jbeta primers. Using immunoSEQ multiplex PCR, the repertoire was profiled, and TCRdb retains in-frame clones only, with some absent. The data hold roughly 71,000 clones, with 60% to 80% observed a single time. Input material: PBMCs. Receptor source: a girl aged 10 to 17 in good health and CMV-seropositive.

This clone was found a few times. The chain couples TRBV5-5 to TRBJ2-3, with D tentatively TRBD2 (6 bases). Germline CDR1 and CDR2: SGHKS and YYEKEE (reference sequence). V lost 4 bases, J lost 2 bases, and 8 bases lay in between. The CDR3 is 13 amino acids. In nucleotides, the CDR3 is TGTGCCAGCAGCCGCGGGACCACAGATACGCAGTATTTT. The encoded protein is CASSRGTTDTQYF.

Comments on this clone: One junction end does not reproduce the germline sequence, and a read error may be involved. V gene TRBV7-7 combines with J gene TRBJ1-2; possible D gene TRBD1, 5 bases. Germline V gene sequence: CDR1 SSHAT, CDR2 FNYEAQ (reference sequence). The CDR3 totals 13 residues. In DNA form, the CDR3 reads TGTGCCAGCAGCTTAGGAGTAGGGGACTCAGTTTTTTTC. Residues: CASSLGVGDSVFF.